Below, 5 T cell receptor beta chains from the same sample are listed, as sequenced in a study of CD8+ T cells in alopecia areata. Treatment denoted: oral pan-JAK inhibitor, 5-10 mg twice daily. In each case, RNA was isolated and then reverse transcribed into cDNA as the sequencing template. Method: immunoSEQ multiplex PCR; TCRdb's copy keeps in-frame clones and lacks some. This table has 64,000 or so clones, 40% to 55% appearing once. Sequencing used CD8+ T cells sorted from blood, obtained at approximately week 36, from a patient treated with tofacitinib. The receptors stem from a human donor with alopecia areata.

V and J are TRBV7-9 and TRBJ2-5; TRBD2 aligns across 9 bases. Germline CDR1 SEHNR, CDR2 FQNEAQ (reference sequence). This CDR3 has 14 amino acids. Trimming removed 6 bases from V and 2 bases from J; junction bases left unmatched: 4. In DNA form, the CDR3 reads TGTGCCAGCAGAGGGCTAGCGGGACAAGAGACCCAGTACTTC. It encodes CASRGLAGQETQYF.

The chain's CDR3 is CASNTPGRPRELFF. The CDR3 coding sequence is TGTGCCAGCAATACACCGGGTCGTCCCCGGGAGCTGTTTTTT. This chain links TRBV11-2 with TRBJ2-2, with unresolved D. Germline loops: CDR1 SGHAT, CDR2 FQNNGV. The germline V and J ends were trimmed by 7 bases and 9 bases, with 18 bases remaining between them. The CDR3 has 14 amino acids.

The genes are TRBV9 and TRBJ1-1; the D is unclear. Germline V gene sequence: CDR1 SGDLS, CDR2 YYNGEE. CDR3 size: 14 residues. V was cut by 0 bases and J by 3 bases, with 9 bases left in between. CDR3 residues: CASSVDGSHTEAFF. CDR3 nucleotide sequence: TGTGCCAGCAGCGTAGACGGCAGCCACACTGAAGCTTTCTTT.

The J gene is TRBJ2-6, the V gene TRBV9; D is undetermined. Germline V gene sequence: CDR1 SGDLS, CDR2 YYNGEE. The CDR3 has 15 residues. V gave up 0 bases and J gave up 0 bases, with 4 bases separating them. The CDR3 protein is CASSVDGSGANVLTF. In DNA form, the CDR3 reads TGTGCCAGCAGCGTAGACGGCTCTGGGGCCAACGTCCTGACTTTC.

The gene calls are TRBV4-3 and TRBJ2-1, with unresolved D. V lost 0 bases, J lost 0 bases, and 12 bases lay in between. The CDR3 contains 17 residues. In germline, CDR1 is LGHNA, CDR2 YSLEER. CDR3 in DNA: TGCGCCAGCAGCCAAGATCGGGCAGAGATCTCCTACAATGAGCAGTTCTTC. Translation: CASSQDRAEISYNEQFF.